This T cell receptor (beta chain) was sequenced in a study of cytomegalovirus exposure and HLA in healthy donors. The PCR was carried out with 60 Vbeta primers and 13 Jbeta primers. The repertoire was sequenced with immunoSEQ multiplex PCR; TCRdb's copy has only in-frame clones and lacks some. The data hold 220,000 or so clones, with about 77% observed a single time. General study points: In a later analysis, HLA-associated TCR beta chains were more clonally expanded than equally common others. Reportedly, fewer N-insertions than the 666-donor mean appeared in an Asian-associated ancestry cluster in a later analysis.

As to this clone: Antigen: not known.

The source of this sequence is a woman aged 30 to 39 in good health and CMV-seronegative. Sequenced: PBMCs.

CDR3 in DNA: TGTGCCAGCAGCTTACGGGCGGAGGGCACTGAAGCTTTCTTT. This translates into CASSLRAEGTEAFF. The chain uses TRBV7-9 and TRBJ1-1, with D unresolved. The CDR3 runs 14 residues. V was clipped by 2 bases and J by 4 bases, with 11 bases between them. The germline V gene has CDR1 SEHNR and CDR2 FQNEAQ (reference sequence). Filled out from reference TRBV7-9 and TRBJ1-1, the complete variable domain reads DTGVSQNPRHKITKRGQNVTFRCDPISEHNRLYWYRQTLGQGPEFLTYFQNEAQLEKSRLLSDRFSAERPKGSFSTLEIQRTEQGDSAMYLCASSLRAEGTEAFFGQGTRLTVV.